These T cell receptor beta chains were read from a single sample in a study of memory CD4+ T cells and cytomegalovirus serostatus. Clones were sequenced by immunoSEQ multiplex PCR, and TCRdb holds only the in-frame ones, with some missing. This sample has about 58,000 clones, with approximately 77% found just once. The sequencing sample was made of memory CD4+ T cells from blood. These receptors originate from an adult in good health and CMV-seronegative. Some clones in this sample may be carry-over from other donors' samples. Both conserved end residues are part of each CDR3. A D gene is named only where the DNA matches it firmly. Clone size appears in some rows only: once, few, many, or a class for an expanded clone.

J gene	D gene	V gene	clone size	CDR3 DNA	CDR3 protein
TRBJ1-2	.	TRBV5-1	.	TGCGCCAGCAGCTTGGTACCAGGACAGCCCTTAACCAGCTACACCTTC	CASSLVPGQPLTSYTF
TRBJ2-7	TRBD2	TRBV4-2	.	TGTGCCAGCAGCCAAGTAGCCAGCGGGAGTAGTCTTTACGAGCAGTACTTC	CASSQVASGSSLYEQYF
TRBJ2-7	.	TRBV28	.	TGTGCCAGCAGTTTAACGGGCGCCTACGAGCAGTACTTC	CASSLTGAYEQYF
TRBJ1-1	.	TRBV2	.	TGTGCCAGCACCCAGACAGGAAACACTGAAGCTTTCTTT	CASTQTGNTEAFF
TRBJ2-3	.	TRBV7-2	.	TGTGCCAGCAGCTTAGGGCTAGGCGGGGATACGCAGTATTTT	CASSLGLGGDTQYF
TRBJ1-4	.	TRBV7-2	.	TGTGCCAGCAGCTTAGTGCCCGGCGCAGGGAAAGAAAAACTGTTTTTT	CASSLVPGAGKEKLFF
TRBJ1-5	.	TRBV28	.	TGTGCCACTTCTCCAGGGGGCAATCAGCCCCAGCATTTT	CATSPGGNQPQHF
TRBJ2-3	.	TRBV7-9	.	TGTGCCAGCAGCTTCTCAGGGGTAGGAGATACGCAGTATTTT	CASSFSGVGDTQYF
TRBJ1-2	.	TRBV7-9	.	TGTGCCAGCAGCTTAGGGCAGGGGCACTATGGCTACACCTTC	CASSLGQGHYGYTF
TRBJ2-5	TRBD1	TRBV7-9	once	TGTGCCAGCAGCTCGGGACAGGAGTTCCAAGAGACCCAGTACTTC	CASSSGQEFQETQYF
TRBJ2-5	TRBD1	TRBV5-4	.	TGTGCCAGCAGCCCGGGGACAGAACAAGAGACCCAGTACTTC	CASSPGTEQETQYF
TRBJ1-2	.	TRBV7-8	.	TGTGCCAGCAGCCCGCGGGACGAGGCCCTCTATGGCTACACCTTC	CASSPRDEALYGYTF
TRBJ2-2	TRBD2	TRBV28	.	TGTGCCAGCTTCTCCAAAGGAGCGGGAGTAGCCGGGGAGCTGTTTTTT	CASFSKGAGVAGELFF
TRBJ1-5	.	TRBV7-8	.	TGTGCCAGCAGCCTGGACTCGTTCAATCAGCCCCAGCATTTT	CASSLDSFNQPQHF
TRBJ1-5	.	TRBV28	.	TGTGCCAGCAGCCTCACTGGTCAGCCCCAGCATTTT	CASSLTGQPQHF
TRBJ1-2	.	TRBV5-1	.	TGCGCCAGCAGCTTGGACAATCATGGCTACACCTTC	CASSLDNHGYTF
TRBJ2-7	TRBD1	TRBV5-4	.	TGTGCCAGCAGCTGGGACAGGGGTGGAACCTACGAGCAGTACTTC	CASSWDRGGTYEQYF
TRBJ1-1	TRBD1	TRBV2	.	TGTGCCAGCAGTCTTGAGGACAGGGGAAAAAAAGCTTTCTTT	CASSLEDRGKKAFF
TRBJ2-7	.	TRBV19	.	TGTGCCAGTAGTATAGGTGGGAGCAGGGACGAGCAGTACTTC	CASSIGGSRDEQYF
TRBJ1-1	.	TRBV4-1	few	TGCGCCAGCAGCAAACCAGGGGCCTATGAAGCTTTCTTT	CASSKPGAYEAFF
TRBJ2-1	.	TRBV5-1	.	TGCGCCAGCAGACTAGACCATGGTAATGAGCAGTTCTTC	CASRLDHGNEQFF
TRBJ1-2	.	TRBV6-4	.	TGTGCCAGCAGTGAAAGTATGGCGATAGGTGGCTACACCTTC	CASSESMAIGGYTF
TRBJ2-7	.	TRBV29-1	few	TGCAGCGTCGAAACAGGGAGGAAAGAGCAGTACTTC	CSVETGRKEQYF
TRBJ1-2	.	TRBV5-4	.	TGTGCCAGCACCCGCAGAGGGGGAGATATCTATGGCTACACCTTC	CASTRRGGDIYGYTF
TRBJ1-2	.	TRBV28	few	TGTGCCAGCAGTTTGGAGGGCGCCGCTGGCTACACCTTC	CASSLEGAAGYTF
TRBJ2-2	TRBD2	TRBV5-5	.	TGTGCCAGCAGCTTTGGCGGGAGTAACACCGGGGAGCTGTTTTTT	CASSFGGSNTGELFF
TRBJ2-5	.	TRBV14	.	TGTGCCAGCAGCCAAGGAGGGGCGCTTCAGGGGCCCCAGTACTTC	CASSQGGALQGPQYF
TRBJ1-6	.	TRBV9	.	TGTGCCAGCAGCCAAGATAGGAATTCACCCCTCCACTTT	CASSQDRNSPLHF
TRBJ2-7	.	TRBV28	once	TGTGCCAGCAGGGGTCGGGACGAGCAGTACTTC	CASRGRDEQYF
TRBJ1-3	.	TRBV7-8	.	TGTGCCAGCAGCTTGGGGGGGCAGGTCTCATCCAGGGCTGGAAACACCATATATTTT	CASSLGGQVSSRAGNTIYF
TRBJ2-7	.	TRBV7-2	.	TGTGCCAGCAACTTCCAGGGCGGGGTTCGGGGGGAGCAGTACTTC	CASNFQGGVRGEQYF
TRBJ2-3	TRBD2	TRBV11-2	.	TGTGCCAGCAGCTTGGCTAGCGGGAGCGCAGATACGCAGTATTTT	CASSLASGSADTQYF
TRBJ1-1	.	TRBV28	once	TGTGCCAGCAGTTTCAACCACAGGGTCACTGAAGCTTTCTTT	CASSFNHRVTEAFF
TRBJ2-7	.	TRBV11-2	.	TGTGCCAGCAGCTCCCAAGGGCGTAGGCAGTACTTC	CASSSQGRRQYF
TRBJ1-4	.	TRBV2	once	TGTGCCAGCAGAGCGGACAGTAAAGGAGAAAAACTGTTTTTT	CASRADSKGEKLFF
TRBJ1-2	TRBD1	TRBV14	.	TGTGCCAGCAGCCAAATTACAGGGGCTGCGGGTGGCTACACCTTC	CASSQITGAAGGYTF
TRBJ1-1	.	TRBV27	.	TGTGCCAGCAGTTTCGCCAGGGGCACTGAAGCTTTCTTT	CASSFARGTEAFF
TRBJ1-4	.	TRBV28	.	TGTGCCAGCAGCCTGGACGGTCGGGAGAAAAAACTGTTTTTT	CASSLDGREKKLFF
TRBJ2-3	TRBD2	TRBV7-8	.	TGTGCCAGCAGCACCAGGACTAGCGGGAGCACAGATACGCAGTATTTT	CASSTRTSGSTDTQYF
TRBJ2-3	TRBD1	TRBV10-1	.	TGCGCCATACTCGACAGGGAATTCACAGATACGCAGTATTTT	CAILDREFTDTQYF
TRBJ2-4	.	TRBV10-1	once	TGCGCCAGCAATTTTCCACCCGAGACAGACAACTTAGCCAAAAACATTCAGTACTTC	CASNFPPETDNLAKNIQYF
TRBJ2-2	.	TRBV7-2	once	TGTGCCAGCAGATCCGGGCATGACACCGGGGAGCTGTTTTTT	CASRSGHDTGELFF
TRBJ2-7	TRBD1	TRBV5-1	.	TGCGCCAGCAGCTTGGGACGGAGACAGGGTCCCTACGAGCAGTACTTC	CASSLGRRQGPYEQYF
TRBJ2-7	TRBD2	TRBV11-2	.	TGTGCCAGCAGCTTATCCACTAGCGGGAGAGGCGAGCAGTACTTC	CASSLSTSGRGEQYF
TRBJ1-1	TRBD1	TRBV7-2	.	TGTGCCAGCAGCTTCAGGGGGGGCCAAGCTGAAGCTTTCTTT	CASSFRGGQAEAFF
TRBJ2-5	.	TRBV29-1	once	TGCAGCGTGGCTAGTACACAAGAGACCCAGTACTTC	CSVASTQETQYF
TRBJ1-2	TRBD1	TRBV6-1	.	TGTGCCGCCACCTCCGGGACAGGGGGGTCTGGCTACACCTTC	CAATSGTGGSGYTF
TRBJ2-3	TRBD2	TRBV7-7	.	TGTGCTAGCAGCCCGGGACTAGCCGGAGATACGCAGTATTTT	CASSPGLAGDTQYF
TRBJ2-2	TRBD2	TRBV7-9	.	TGTGCCAGCAGCTTCTCTAGCGGGTTTTACACCGGGGAGCTGTTTTTT	CASSFSSGFYTGELFF